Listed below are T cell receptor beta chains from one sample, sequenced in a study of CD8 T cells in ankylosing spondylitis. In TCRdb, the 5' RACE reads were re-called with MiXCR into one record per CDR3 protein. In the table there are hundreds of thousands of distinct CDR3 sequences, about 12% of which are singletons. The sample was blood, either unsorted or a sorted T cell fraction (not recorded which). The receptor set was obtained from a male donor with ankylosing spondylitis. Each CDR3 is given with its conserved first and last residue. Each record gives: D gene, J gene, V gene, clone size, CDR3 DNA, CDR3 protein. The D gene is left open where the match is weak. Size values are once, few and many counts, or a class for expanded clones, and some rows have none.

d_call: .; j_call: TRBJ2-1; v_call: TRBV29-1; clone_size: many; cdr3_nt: TGCAGCGTTGAAGATCGCAGGACAGCGTACAATGAGCAGTTCTTC; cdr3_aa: CSVEDRRTAYNEQFF
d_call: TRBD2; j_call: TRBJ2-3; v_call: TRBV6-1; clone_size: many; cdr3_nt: TGTGCCAGCAGGGTTCTACTCAGCGGGAGGGACACAGATACGCAGTATTTT; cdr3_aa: CASRVLLSGRDTDTQYF
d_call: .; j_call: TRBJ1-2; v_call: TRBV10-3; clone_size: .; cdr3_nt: TGTGCCATCAGTGAGACGTCAGTGGAAGGGCCAGGGAGGCTCTATGGCTACACCTTC; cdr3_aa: CAISETSVEGPGRLYGYTF
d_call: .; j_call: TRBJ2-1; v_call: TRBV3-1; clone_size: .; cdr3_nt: TGTGCCAGCAGCCCCCCGGTCCGTTGGAATGAGCAGTTCTTC; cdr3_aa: CASSPPVRWNEQFF
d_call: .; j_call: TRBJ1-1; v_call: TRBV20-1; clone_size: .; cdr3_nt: TGCAGTGCTACCTGGACCCGAATGATCTTACAAGAGAACACTGAAGCTTTCTTT; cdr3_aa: CSATWTRMILQENTEAFF
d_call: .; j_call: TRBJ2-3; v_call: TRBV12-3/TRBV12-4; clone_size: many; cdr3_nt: TGTGCCAGCAGTTCCCTAGGCCCAGATACGCAGTATTTT; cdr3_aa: CASSSLGPDTQYF
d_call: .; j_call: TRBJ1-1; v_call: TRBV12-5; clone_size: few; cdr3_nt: TGTGCTAGTGGTTTGTACCAAGGGAACACTGAAGCTTTCTTT; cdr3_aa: CASGLYQGNTEAFF
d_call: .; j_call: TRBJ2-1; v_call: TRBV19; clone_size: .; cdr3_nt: TGTGCCAGTAAGGGGACACGTACTATTGATGAGCAGTTCTTC; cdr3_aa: CASKGTRTIDEQFF
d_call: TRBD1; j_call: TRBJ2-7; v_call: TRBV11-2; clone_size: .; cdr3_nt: TGTGCCAGCAGCTTAGAAGGGTTACAGGGGGCCTTCGGAAAGGAGCAGTACTTC; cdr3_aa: CASSLEGLQGAFGKEQYF
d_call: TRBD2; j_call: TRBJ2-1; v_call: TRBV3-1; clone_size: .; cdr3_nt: TGTGCCAGCAGCGAGAGAATTAGCGGGAGAAGGTACAATGAGCAGTTCTTC; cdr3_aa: CASSERISGRRYNEQFF
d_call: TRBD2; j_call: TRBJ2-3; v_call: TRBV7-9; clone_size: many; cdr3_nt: TGTGCCAGCAGCTTCGGACTAGCGGGAGGCGAAGATACGCAGTATTTT; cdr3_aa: CASSFGLAGGEDTQYF
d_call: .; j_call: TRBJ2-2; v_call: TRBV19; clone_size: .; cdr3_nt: TGTGCCAGTAGAGGGGTCAAGACCGGGGAGCTGTTTTTT; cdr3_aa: CASRGVKTGELFF
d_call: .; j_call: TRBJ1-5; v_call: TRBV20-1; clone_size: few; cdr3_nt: TGCAGTGCCGAGGGGCCTAGCAATCAGCCCCAGCATTTT; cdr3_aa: CSAEGPSNQPQHF
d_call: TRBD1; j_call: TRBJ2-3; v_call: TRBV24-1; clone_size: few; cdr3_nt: TGTGCCACCAGTGTCCCTGGACAGGGTGGTCCAGATACGCAGTATTTT; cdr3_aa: CATSVPGQGGPDTQYF
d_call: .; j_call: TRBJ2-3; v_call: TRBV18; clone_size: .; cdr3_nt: TGTGCCAGCTCACCACCTATCAGGCTTAAGCATACGCAGTATTTT; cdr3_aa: CASSPPIRLKHTQYF
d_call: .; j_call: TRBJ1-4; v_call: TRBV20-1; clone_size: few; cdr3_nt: TGCAGTGCTAGTCGTGGGAGGGACGATGGACTGTTTTTT; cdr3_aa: CSASRGRDDGLFF
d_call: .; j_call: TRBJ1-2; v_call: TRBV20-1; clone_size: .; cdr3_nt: TGCAGTGCTAGAGCCCGTTCAGGCTACACCTTC; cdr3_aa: CSARARSGYTF
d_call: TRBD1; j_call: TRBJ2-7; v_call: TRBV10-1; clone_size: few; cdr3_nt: TGCGCCAGCAGTGCTCAGACAGGGGAGTCCTACGAGCAGTACTTC; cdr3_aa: CASSAQTGESYEQYF
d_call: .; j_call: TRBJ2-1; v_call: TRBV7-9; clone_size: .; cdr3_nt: TGTGCCAGCAGGTCATGGGATGACGATTCCAATGAGCAGTTCTTC; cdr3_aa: CASRSWDDDSNEQFF
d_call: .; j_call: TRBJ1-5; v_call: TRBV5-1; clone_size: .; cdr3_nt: TGCGCCAGCAGCCCCTTAGGACCTAGCAATCAGCCCCAGCATTTT; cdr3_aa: CASSPLGPSNQPQHF
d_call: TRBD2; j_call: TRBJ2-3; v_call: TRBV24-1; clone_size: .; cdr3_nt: TGTGCCACCAGTGATTTTTCGCTAGCGGGAACCGATACGCAGTATTTT; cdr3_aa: CATSDFSLAGTDTQYF
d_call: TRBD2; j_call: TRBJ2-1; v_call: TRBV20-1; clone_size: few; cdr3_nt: TGCAGTGCTAGAGATGGGAGCGGGAGTTCGGTCTACAATGAGCAGTTCTTC; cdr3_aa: CSARDGSGSSVYNEQFF
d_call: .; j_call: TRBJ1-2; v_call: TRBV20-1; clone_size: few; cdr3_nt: TGCAGCGACTACCAAAACTATGGCTACACCTTC; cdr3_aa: CSDYQNYGYTF
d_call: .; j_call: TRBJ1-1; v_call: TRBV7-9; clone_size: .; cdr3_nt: TGTGCCAGCAGCTTTTATTGGGGGACTGAGGAAGCTTTCTTT; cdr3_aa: CASSFYWGTEEAFF
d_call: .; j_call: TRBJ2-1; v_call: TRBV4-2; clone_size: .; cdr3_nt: TGTGCCAGCAGCCAAGATCATCTAACCTCGGGAGTGGATGAGCAGTTCTTC; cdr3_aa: CASSQDHLTSGVDEQFF
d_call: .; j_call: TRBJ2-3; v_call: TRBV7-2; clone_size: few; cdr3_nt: TGTGCCAGCAGCGCCCTAGGACGGGGGTTGGGGACAGATACGCAGTATTTT; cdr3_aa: CASSALGRGLGTDTQYF
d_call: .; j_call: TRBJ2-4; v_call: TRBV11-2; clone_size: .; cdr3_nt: TGTGCCAGCAGCTTAACCCCCGAGCCTCAGTACTTC; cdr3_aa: CASSLTPEPQYF
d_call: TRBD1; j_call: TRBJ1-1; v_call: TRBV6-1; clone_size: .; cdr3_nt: TGTGCCAGCAGTGACAAGGGACAGATTAACACTGAAGCTTTCTTT; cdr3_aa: CASSDKGQINTEAFF
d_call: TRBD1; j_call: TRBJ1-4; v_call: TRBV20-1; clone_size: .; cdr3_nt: TGCAGTGCTATAGCCGACAGGGGGGGCGAAAAACTGTTTTTT; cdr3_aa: CSAIADRGGEKLFF
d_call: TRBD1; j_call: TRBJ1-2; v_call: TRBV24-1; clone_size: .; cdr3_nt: TGTGCCACCAGTGAAGGGACAGGAGGGAACTATGGCTACACCTTC; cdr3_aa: CATSEGTGGNYGYTF
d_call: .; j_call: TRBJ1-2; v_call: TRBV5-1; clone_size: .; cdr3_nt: TGCGCCAGCAGCTTGGCCTTCCGGGGCCCCTATGGCTACACCTTC; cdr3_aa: CASSLAFRGPYGYTF
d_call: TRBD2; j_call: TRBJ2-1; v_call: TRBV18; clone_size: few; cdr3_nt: TGTGCCAGCTCACCGCAAAGCGGGAGCCACAATGAGCAGTTCTTC; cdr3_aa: CASSPQSGSHNEQFF
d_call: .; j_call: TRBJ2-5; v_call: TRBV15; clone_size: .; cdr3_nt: TGTGCCACCAGCAGGGGGGAAGGGGAAGAGACCCAGTACTTC; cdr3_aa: CATSRGEGEETQYF
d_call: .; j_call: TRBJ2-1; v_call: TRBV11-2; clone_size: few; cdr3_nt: TGTGCCAGCAGCCAGTCCTGGAATGAGCAGTTCTTC; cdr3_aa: CASSQSWNEQFF
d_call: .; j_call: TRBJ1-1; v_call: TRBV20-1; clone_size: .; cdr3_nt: TGCAGTGCAAAAGGGTTTGAAGCTTTCTTT; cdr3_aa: CSAKGFEAFF
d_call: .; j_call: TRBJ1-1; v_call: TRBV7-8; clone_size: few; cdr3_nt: TGTGCCAGCAGCCGGCATGGACAGCAGAACACTGAAGCTTTCTTT; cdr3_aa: CASSRHGQQNTEAFF
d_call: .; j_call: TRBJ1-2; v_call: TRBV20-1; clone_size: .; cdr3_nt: TGCAGTGCCGATAGAACAGGGAGTAACTATGGCTACACCTTC; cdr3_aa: CSADRTGSNYGYTF
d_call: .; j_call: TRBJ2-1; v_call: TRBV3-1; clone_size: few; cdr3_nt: TGTGCCAGCAGCCGGGACTTAAACAATGAGCAGTTCTTC; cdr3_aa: CASSRDLNNEQFF
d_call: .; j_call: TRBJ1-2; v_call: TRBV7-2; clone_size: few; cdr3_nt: TGTGCCAGCAGCTTAGGCGGGGCCATTCTCTATGGCTACACCTTC; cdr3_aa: CASSLGGAILYGYTF
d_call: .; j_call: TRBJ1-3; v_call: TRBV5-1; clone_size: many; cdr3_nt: TGCGCCAGCAGCGTGGAAGAACCCGGCTCCACCATATATTTT; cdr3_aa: CASSVEEPGSTIYF
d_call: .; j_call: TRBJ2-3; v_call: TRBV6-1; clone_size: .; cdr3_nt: TGTGCCACCGGGACCTCAACATCCCCAGATACGCAGTATTTT; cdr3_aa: CATGTSTSPDTQYF
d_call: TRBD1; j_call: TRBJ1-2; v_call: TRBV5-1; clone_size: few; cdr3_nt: TGCGCCAGCAGCTTAAGTACAGGGGAGACCTATGGCTACACCTTC; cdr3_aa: CASSLSTGETYGYTF
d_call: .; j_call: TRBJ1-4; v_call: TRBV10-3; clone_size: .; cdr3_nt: TGTGCCATCATGGGGTCGGAAGAAAAACTGTTTTTT; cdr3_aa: CAIMGSEEKLFF